A single sample gave rise to the 18 T cell receptor beta chains below, sequenced in a study of T cell repertoires in cytomegalovirus infection. MiXCR was run by TCRdb on the reads, yielding one entry per CDR3 protein. The table has over 300,000 distinct CDR3 sequences, 17% seen once. Sequenced material: PBMCs. Receptors originate from a human donor in good health (CMV status not recorded). Some clones in this sample may be carry-over from other donors' samples.

V is TRBV5-1 and J is TRBJ2-7; D is perhaps TRBD1 (6 bases). Germline assignment: CDR1 SGHRS and CDR2 YFSETQ. The CDR3 contains 14 residues. Trimming removed 1 base at V and 6 bases at J, with 14 bases between. CDR3 in DNA: TGCGCCAGCAGCTTGACAGGGACCGCGGGCGAGCAGTACTTC. Amino acids: CASSLTGTAGEQYF.

Many counts were recorded for this clonotype. The chain carries TRBV5-1 and TRBJ2-3; 9 bases map to TRBD1. The CDR3 loop spans 15 amino acids. The V and J ends lost 4 bases and 4 bases, in that order; junction bases with no gene match: 7. Germline V lookup: CDR1 SGHRS, CDR2 YFSETQ. The CDR3 nucleotides read TGCGCCAGCAGCCCGGGACAGGGTCGCGCAGATACGCAGTATTTT. Protein product: CASSPGQGRADTQYF.

This clonotype came up many times. The chain carries TRBV7-2 and TRBJ1-1, with a tentative D call TRBD1 (6 bases). The V gene's germline CDR1 is SGHTA and CDR2 FQGNSA. Trimming cost V 5 bases and J 2 bases, with 12 bases left between them. The CDR3 runs to 14 residues. The DNA of the CDR3 is TGTGCCAGCAGCCCACGAGGGGGTAACACTGAAGCTTTCTTT. It translates to CASSPRGGNTEAFF.

This clonotype showed up many times. The rearrangement links TRBV6-1 to TRBJ1-5; possibly TRBD1 for D (6 bases). Germline-derived CDR1 and CDR2 are MNHNS and SASEGT. The germline V and J ends were trimmed by 5 bases and 3 bases, with 17 bases remaining between them. The CDR3 is made up of 16 amino acids. The chain's CDR3 is CASSWGAGFNNQPQHF. CDR3 sequence (DNA): TGTGCCAGCAGTTGGGGGGCCGGGTTCAACAATCAGCCCCAGCATTTT.

CDR3 sequence (DNA): TGCAGTGCTAGAGGAGGGACGCCGCAATCGGAGCAGTTCTTC. Its protein product is CSARGGTPQSEQFF. The genes are TRBV20-1 and TRBJ2-1, with D possibly being TRBD1 or TRBD2 (5 bases each). The germline V gene has CDR1 DFQATT and CDR2 SNEGSKA (reference sequence). The CDR3 length is 14 residues. V lost 1 base and J lost 10, with 17 bases in between.

The chain carries TRBV19 and TRBJ1-5; perhaps TRBD1 as D (5 bases). Germline CDR1 and CDR2: LNHDA and SQIVND (reference sequence). This CDR3 contains 13 residues. The V end lost 3 bases, the J end lost 5 bases, and 8 bases lay between the germline ends. CDR3 nucleotides: TGTGCCAGTAGTATTCAGGGCGATCAGCCCCAGCATTTT. It encodes CASSIQGDQPQHF.

This clonotype came up many times. The gene calls are TRBV7-2 and TRBJ2-5; 7 nucleotides match TRBD2. The CDR3 consists of 14 residues. From germline, CDR1 is SGHTA and CDR2 FQGNSA. With 3 bases clipped from V and 4 bases from J, the junction kept 5 bases outside the gene matches. For the CDR3, the DNA is TGTGCCAGCAGCTTTCCGGGGGGAACAGAGACCCAGTACTTC. The encoded protein is CASSFPGGTETQYF.

This clonotype came up many times. The genes are TRBV6-2 or TRBV6-3 and TRBJ1-5; D remains ambiguous. Per the germline V gene, CDR1 is MNHEY and CDR2 is SVGEGT. Trimming pared 0 bases from V and 3 bases from J, leaving 18 bases between. The CDR3 is 18 amino acids. The CDR3 DNA follows: TGTGCCAGCAGTTACTCTAAAATCCGATACGGGGACAATCAGCCCCAGCATTTT. Its protein is CASSYSKIRYGDNQPQHF.

This chain links TRBV2 with TRBJ2-2; TRBD1 matches at 8 bases. The CDR3 covers 17 residues. Looked up from germline, CDR1 is SNHLY and CDR2 is FYNNEI. The J segment lost 8 bases and the V segment lost 6 bases, leaving 17 bases of the junction unmatched. Here the CDR3 DNA reads TGTGCCAGCAGGAACCTCCGGACAGGGCCCCCAGAGGGGGAGCTGTTTTTT. This codes for CASRNLRTGPPEGELFF.

This clonotype was counted many times. The V call is TRBV7-2, the J call TRBJ1-6; no clear D gene. The germline V and J ends were trimmed by 3 bases and 5 bases, with 17 bases remaining between them. The CDR3 loop spans 17 amino acids. Germline values: CDR1 SGHTA, CDR2 FQGNSA. As DNA, the CDR3 is TGTGCCAGCAGCTTCCGACGGGCGGGAGGGCATAATTCACCCCTCCACTTT. Protein product: CASSFRRAGGHNSPLHF.

CDR3 nucleotide sequence: TGTGCCAGCAGTGGTAGGGGGGAGTACAATGAGCAGTTCTTC. It translates to CASSGRGEYNEQFF. This chain links TRBV6-6 with TRBJ2-1; D may be TRBD1 or TRBD2 (6 bases each). The ends were cut back, 5 bases at V and 4 bases at J, with 12 bases in the middle. The CDR3 consists of 14 residues. Germline lookup yields CDR1 MNHNY and CDR2 SVGAGI (reference sequence).

This clonotype was counted between two and nine times. V and J are TRBV6-2 or TRBV6-3 and TRBJ2-7, with D perhaps given as TRBD1 or TRBD2 (5 bases each). V shed 8 bases and J shed 2 bases, with 10 bases lying between them. Germline CDR1 reads MNHEY; CDR2 reads SVGEGT. The length of the CDR3 is 12 residues. The CDR3, as DNA: TGTGCCAGCTCCGGGACCCCCTACGAGCAGTACTTC. This encodes CASSGTPYEQYF.

The chain employs TRBV19 and TRBJ1-6, with TRBD1 matching over 7 bases. The CDR3 loop spans 16 amino acids. V shed 5 bases, J shed 0 bases, and the junction held 4 bases outside the gene matches. Germline V gives CDR1 LNHDA, CDR2 SQIVND (reference sequence). The CDR3 region has the DNA TGTGCCAGTAGTCCACAGGGGAGCTCCTATAATTCACCCCTCCACTTT. Translating gives CASSPQGSSYNSPLHF.

This clonotype has a count of ten or more. The chain combines TRBV7-2 with TRBJ2-5, with D tentatively TRBD2 (6 bases). CDR3 length equals 14 residues. Trimming stripped 7 bases from V and 5 bases from J, with 17 bases between. The germline V gene has CDR1 SGHTA and CDR2 FQGNSA. The CDR3 sequence is CASTVRVAGETQYF. CDR3 coding DNA: TGTGCCAGCACCGTCAGGGTGGCGGGGGAGACCCAGTACTTC.

This clonotype was picked up many times. This chain connects TRBV6-1 to TRBJ2-1, with 7 bases fitting TRBD1. Trimming took 6 bases from V and 1 from J; bases not matched to a gene: 6. CDR1 is MNHNS and CDR2 is SASEGT in the germline V gene. The length of the CDR3 is 15 residues. The CDR3 DNA is TGTGCCAGCAGAAAATGGGACAGATCCTACAATGAGCAGTTCTTC. Its translation is CASRKWDRSYNEQFF.

Ten or more counts support this clonotype. V gene TRBV7-2 combines with J gene TRBJ2-3; perhaps TRBD1 as D (6 bases). The CDR3 is made up of 15 amino acids. From germline, CDR1 is SGHTA and CDR2 FQGNSA. The germline V and J ends were trimmed by 1 base and 6 bases, with 14 bases remaining between them. CDR3 in DNA: TGTGCCAGCAGCTTAGACCCAACAGGGCCCGATACGCAGTATTTT. It specifies CASSLDPTGPDTQYF.

This clonotype was detected only a few times. One end of the junction varies from germline; a read error may be responsible. V and J are TRBV7-7 and TRBJ2-5, with 7 positions matching TRBD1. Germline V gene data show CDR1 as SSHAT and CDR2 as FNYEAQ (reference sequence). CDR3 length: 13 residues. CDR3 amino acids: CASSQGVKETQYF. Here the CDR3 DNA reads TGTGCTAGCAGCCAGGGGGTTAAAGAGACCCAGTACTTC.

J is TRBJ2-2 and V is TRBV6-1, with D perhaps TRBD1 or TRBD2 (5 bases each). Trimming removed 4 bases from V and 4 bases from J, with 13 bases in between. Germline V gene sequence: CDR1 MNHNS, CDR2 SASEGT. This CDR3 has 15 residues. DNA for the CDR3: TGTGCCAGCAGTGTAGTAGAGGGGAGCACCGGGGAGCTGTTTTTT. It encodes CASSVVEGSTGELFF.